The 10 T cell receptor beta chains in this list originate from one sample, sequenced in a study of cytomegalovirus exposure and HLA in healthy donors. Both 60 Vbeta primers and 13 Jbeta primers went into the PCR. Repertoires were generated with immunoSEQ multiplex PCR, while TCRdb's copy carries only in-frame clones and drops some. The table records about 100,000 clones, about four fifths of them present only once. Sample: PBMCs. The receptors were gathered from a woman aged 40 to 55 in good health and CMV-seronegative.

The chain is built from TRBV29-1 and TRBJ2-2; 8 positions match TRBD2. Germline V lookup: CDR1 SQVTM, CDR2 ANQGSEA. CDR3 length: 13 residues. Germline trimming cut 7 bases from V and 2 bases from J; bases unmatched to any gene: 3. In DNA, the CDR3 is TGCAGCGCCGGGACTAGTAACACCGGGGAGCTGTTTTTT. Amino acids: CSAGTSNTGELFF.

This CDR3 reads CASSVGDGQGARTEAFF. CDR3 DNA sequence: TGTGCCAGCAGCGTAGGGGATGGACAGGGGGCTCGAACTGAAGCTTTCTTT. This chain joins TRBV9 and TRBJ1-1, with TRBD1 matching over 11 bases. With 0 bases clipped from V and 5 bases from J, the junction kept 9 bases outside the gene matches. The CDR3 contains 17 residues. The germline gives CDR1 SGDLS, CDR2 YYNGEE.

The genes are TRBV25-1 and TRBJ1-2; D is possibly TRBD1 (6 bases). The length of the CDR3 is 14 residues. Germline V gene data show CDR1 as MGHDK and CDR2 as SYGVNS. Trimming took off 8 bases at V and 5 bases at J, with 18 bases between the two ends. CDR3 region: CASAQDSIPYGYTF. The CDR3 DNA follows: TGTGCCAGCGCACAGGACAGTATACCTTATGGCTACACCTTC.

This clone was counted a single time. The chain joins TRBV7-9 to TRBJ2-2; 13 bases align to TRBD2. The junction had 9 bases not matched to a gene; V was cut back by 5 bases and J by 6 bases. CDR1 is SEHNR, CDR2 FQNEAQ, per germline (reference sequence). The CDR3 runs to 17 residues. The CDR3 loop is CASSRGLAGAEPGELFF. DNA for the CDR3: TGTGCCAGCAGCAGAGGACTAGCGGGAGCGGAACCCGGGGAGCTGTTTTTT. Full variable domain (remainder filled in from reference TRBV7-9 and TRBJ2-2): DTGVSQNPRHKITKRGQNVTFRCDPISEHNRLYWYRQTLGQGPEFLTYFQNEAQLEKSRLLSDRFSAERPKGSFSTLEIQRTEQGDSAMYLCASSRGLAGAEPGELFFGEGSRLTVL.

This clone is a singleton in its sample. The J gene is TRBJ1-4, the V gene TRBV27, with a weak D call TRBD1 (5 bases). This CDR3 has 14 amino acids. CDR1 and CDR2 (germline): MNHEY, SMNVEV (reference sequence). Between the trimmed V and J ends, which lost 5 bases and 11 bases, there was a span of 18 bases. CDR3 protein: CASSPSRTIRKLFF. The CDR3, as DNA: TGTGCCAGCAGTCCAAGCCGGACAATTCGCAAACTGTTTTTT.

About this clone itself: The same CDR3 can be traced to other DNA sequences in this sample. The chain uses TRBV5-1 and TRBJ2-5, with D possibly TRBD1 on 6 matching bases. CDR1 and CDR2 from the germline V gene are SGHRS and YFSETQ. Trimming left V 4 bases short and J 1 base short, with 14 bases between. The CDR3 spans 15 residues. DNA of the CDR3: TGCGCCAGCAGCGCGCAACAGGGTACCCAAGAGACCCAGTACTTC. Translating gives CASSAQQGTQETQYF. The full variable domain, rest sourced from reference TRBV5-1 and TRBJ2-5, is KAGVTQTPRYLIKTRGQQVTLSCSPISGHRSVSWYQQTPGQGLQFLFEYFSETQRNKGNFPGRFSGRQFSNSRSEMNVSTLELGDSALYLCASSAQQGTQETQYFGPGTRLLVL.

This clone was seen only a few times. The genes are TRBV9 and TRBJ2-3; weak D call: TRBD2 (6 bases). V dropped 5 bases and J dropped 0 bases, with 13 bases sitting between them. Germline V CDR1 and CDR2: SGDLS, YYNGEE. The CDR3 contains 15 residues. The CDR3 nucleotides are TGTGCCAGCAGTGGGGACTCGCAGAGCACAGATACGCAGTATTTT. Amino acids: CASSGDSQSTDTQYF.

The rearrangement joins TRBV10-3 to TRBJ1-5; TRBD1 is a possible D gene (6 bases). Germline V gene lookup returns CDR1 ENHRY and CDR2 SYGVKD. The CDR3 has 17 residues. V shed 0 bases and J shed 0 bases, with 12 bases lying between them. The CDR3 spells CAISESLGGHSNQPQHF. The CDR3 DNA sequence: TGTGCCATCAGTGAGTCGCTCGGGGGGCATAGCAATCAGCCCCAGCATTTT.

CDR3 loop: CASSTSGTGVGEQFF. The DNA of the CDR3 is TGTGCCAGTAGTACTTCCGGGACAGGGGTAGGTGAGCAGTTCTTC. The chain recombines TRBV19 with TRBJ2-1; 10 bases agree with TRBD1. Germline CDR1 LNHDA, CDR2 SQIVND (reference sequence). Germline trimming cut 4 bases from V and 9 bases from J; bases unmatched to any gene: 9. The CDR3 length is 15 residues.

V usage is TRBV6-4 and J usage is TRBJ2-1; TRBD1 agrees at 7 bases. Germline trimming cut 0 bases from V and 0 bases from J; bases unmatched to any gene: 5. CDR1 MRHNA and CDR2 SNTAGT come from the germline V gene. CDR3 length: 17 amino acids. Here the CDR3 reads CASSDSNRQGSYNEQFF. CDR3 nucleotide sequence: TGTGCCAGCAGTGACTCGAACCGACAGGGCTCCTACAATGAGCAGTTCTTC.